This T cell receptor (beta chain) was found in a study of OX40 agonist ivuxolimab in advanced cancers. Study-wide background: Ivuxolimab doses were 0.01, 0.1, 0.3, 1.5, 3 or 10 mg/kg every 2 weeks.

Per the germline V gene, CDR1 is SGHRS and CDR2 is YFSETQ. Trimming removed 0 bases at V and 2 bases at J, with 12 bases between. The CDR3 has 15 residues. The protocol was immunoSEQ multiplex PCR, while the TCRdb copy is restricted to in-frame clones and leaves out a portion. The table lists about 48,000 clones, 75% to 85% of them singletons. Any history of autoimmune disease or systemic immunosuppression disqualified patients. The chain links TRBV5-1 to TRBJ2-7; maybe TRBD2 (5 bases). Sample: CD4+ or CD8+ T cells sorted from blood, taken in a trial of the OX40 agonist ivuxolimab. The receptor's source is an adult with an advanced solid tumor such as melanoma, head and neck, liver or kidney cancer. The CDR3 is CASSLGSEGTYEQYF. In DNA, the CDR3 is TGCGCCAGCAGCTTGGGAAGCGAGGGAACCTACGAGCAGTACTTC.